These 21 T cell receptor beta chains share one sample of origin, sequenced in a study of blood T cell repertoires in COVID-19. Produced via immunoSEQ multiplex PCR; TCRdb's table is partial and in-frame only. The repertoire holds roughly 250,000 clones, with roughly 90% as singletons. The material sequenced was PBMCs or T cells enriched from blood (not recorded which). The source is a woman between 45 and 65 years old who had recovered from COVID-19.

Here the CDR3 reads CASKETGGWQPQHF. The CDR3 DNA follows: TGTGCCAGCAAAGAGACAGGGGGTTGGCAGCCCCAGCATTTT. The rearrangement joins TRBV6-5 to TRBJ1-5, with 9 bases identical to TRBD1. In germline, CDR1 is MNHEY, CDR2 SVGAGI. This CDR3 contains 14 residues. V shed 7 bases, J shed 7 bases, and the junction held 8 bases outside the gene matches.

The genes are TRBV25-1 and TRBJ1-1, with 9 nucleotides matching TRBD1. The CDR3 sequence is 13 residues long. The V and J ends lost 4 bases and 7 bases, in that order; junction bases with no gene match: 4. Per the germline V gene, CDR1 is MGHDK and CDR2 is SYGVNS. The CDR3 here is CASSADRGYEAFF. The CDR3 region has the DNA TGTGCCAGCAGTGCCGACAGGGGGTATGAAGCTTTCTTT.

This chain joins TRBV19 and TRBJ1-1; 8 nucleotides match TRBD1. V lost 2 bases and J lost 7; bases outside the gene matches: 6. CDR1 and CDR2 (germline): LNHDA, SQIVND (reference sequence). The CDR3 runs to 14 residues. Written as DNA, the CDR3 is TGTGCCAGTAGTATATCTCAGGGGGCTGGTGAAGCTTTCTTT. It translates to CASSISQGAGEAFF. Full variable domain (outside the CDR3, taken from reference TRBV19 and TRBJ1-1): DGGITQSPKYLFRKEGQNVTLSCEQNLNHDAMYWYRQDPGQGLRLIYYSQIVNDFQKGDIAEGYSVSREKKESFPLTVTSAQKNPTAFYLCASSISQGAGEAFFGQGTRLTVV.

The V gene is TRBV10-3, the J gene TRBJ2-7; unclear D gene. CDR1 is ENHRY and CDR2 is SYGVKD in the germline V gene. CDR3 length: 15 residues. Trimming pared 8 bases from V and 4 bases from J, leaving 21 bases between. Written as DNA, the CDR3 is TGTGCCATCCGAAGTTCCACCCAAAACACATACGAGCAGTACTTC. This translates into CAIRSSTQNTYEQYF.

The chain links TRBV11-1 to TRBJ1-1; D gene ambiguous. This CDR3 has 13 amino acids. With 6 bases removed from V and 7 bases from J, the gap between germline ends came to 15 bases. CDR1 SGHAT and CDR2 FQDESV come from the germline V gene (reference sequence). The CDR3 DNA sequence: TGTGCCAGCAGTTATCAAGGGAGATTTGAAGCTTTCTTT. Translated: CASSYQGRFEAFF.

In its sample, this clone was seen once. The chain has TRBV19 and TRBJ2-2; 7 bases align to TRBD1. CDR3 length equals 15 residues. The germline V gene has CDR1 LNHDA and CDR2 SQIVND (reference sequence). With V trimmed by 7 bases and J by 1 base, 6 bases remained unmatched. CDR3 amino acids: CASTTDRKNTGELFF. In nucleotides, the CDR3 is TGTGCCAGTACCACGGACAGGAAGAACACCGGGGAGCTGTTTTTT.

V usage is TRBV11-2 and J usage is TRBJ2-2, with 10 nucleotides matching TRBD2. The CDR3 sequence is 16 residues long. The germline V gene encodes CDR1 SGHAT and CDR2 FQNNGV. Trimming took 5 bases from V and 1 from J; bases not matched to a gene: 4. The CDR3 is CASSDSGGRNTGELFF. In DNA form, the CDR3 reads TGTGCCAGCAGCGATAGCGGGGGGAGGAACACCGGGGAGCTGTTTTTT. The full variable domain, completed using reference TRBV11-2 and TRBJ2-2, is EAGVAQSPRYKIIEKRQSVAFWCNPISGHATLYWYQQILGQGPKLLIQFQNNGVVDDSQLPKDRFSAERLKGVDSTLKIQPAKLEDSAVYLCASSDSGGRNTGELFFGEGSRLTVL.

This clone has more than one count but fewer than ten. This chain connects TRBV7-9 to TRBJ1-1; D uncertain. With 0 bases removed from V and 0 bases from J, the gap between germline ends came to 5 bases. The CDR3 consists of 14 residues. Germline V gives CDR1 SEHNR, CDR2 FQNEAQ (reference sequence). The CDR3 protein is CASSLAALNTEAFF. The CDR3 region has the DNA TGTGCCAGCAGCTTAGCAGCGTTGAACACTGAAGCTTTCTTT. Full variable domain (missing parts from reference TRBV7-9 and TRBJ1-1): DTGVSQNPRHKITKRGQNVTFRCDPISEHNRLYWYRQTLGQGPEFLTYFQNEAQLEKSRLLSDRFSAERPKGSFSTLEIQRTEQGDSAMYLCASSLAALNTEAFFGQGTRLTVV.

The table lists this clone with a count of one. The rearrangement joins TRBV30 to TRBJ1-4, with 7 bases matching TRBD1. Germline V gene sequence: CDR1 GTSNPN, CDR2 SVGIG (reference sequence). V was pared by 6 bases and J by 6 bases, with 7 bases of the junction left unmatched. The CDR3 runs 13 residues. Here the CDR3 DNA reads TGTGCCTGTGGGCAGGGGGGATATGAAAAACTGTTTTTT. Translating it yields CACGQGGYEKLFF.

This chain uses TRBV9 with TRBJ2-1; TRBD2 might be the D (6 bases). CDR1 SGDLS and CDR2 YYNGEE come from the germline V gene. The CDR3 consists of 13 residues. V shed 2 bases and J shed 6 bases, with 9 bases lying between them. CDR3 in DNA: TGTGCCAGCAGCGTTGAGGGAGGCAATGAGCAGTTCTTC. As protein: CASSVEGGNEQFF.

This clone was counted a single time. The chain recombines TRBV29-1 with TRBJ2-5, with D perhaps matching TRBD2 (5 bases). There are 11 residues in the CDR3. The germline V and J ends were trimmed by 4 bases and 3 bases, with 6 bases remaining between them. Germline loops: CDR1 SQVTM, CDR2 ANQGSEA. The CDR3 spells CSVGREETQYF. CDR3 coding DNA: TGCAGCGTTGGGCGGGAAGAGACCCAGTACTTC. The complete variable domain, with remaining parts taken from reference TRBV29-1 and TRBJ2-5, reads SAVISQKPSRDICQRGTSLTIQCQVDSQVTMMFWYRQQPGQSLTLIATANQGSEATYESGFVIDKFPISRPNLTFSTLTVSNMSPEDSSIYLCSVGREETQYFGPGTRLLVL.

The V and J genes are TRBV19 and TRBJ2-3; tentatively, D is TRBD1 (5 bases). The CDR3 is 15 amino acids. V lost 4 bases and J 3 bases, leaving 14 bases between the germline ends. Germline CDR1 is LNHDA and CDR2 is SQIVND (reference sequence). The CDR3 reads CASSRPQGPTDTQYF. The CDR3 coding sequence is TGTGCCAGTAGTAGACCTCAGGGTCCTACAGATACGCAGTATTTT. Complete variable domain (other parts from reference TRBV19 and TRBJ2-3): DGGITQSPKYLFRKEGQNVTLSCEQNLNHDAMYWYRQDPGQGLRLIYYSQIVNDFQKGDIAEGYSVSREKKESFPLTVTSAQKNPTAFYLCASSRPQGPTDTQYFGPGTRLTVL.

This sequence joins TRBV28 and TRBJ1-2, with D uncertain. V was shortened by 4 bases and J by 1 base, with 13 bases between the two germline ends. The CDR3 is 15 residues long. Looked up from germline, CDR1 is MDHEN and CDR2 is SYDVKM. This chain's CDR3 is CASSSPAGINYGYTF. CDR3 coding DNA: TGTGCCAGCAGTTCCCCCGCCGGGATTAACTATGGCTACACCTTC.

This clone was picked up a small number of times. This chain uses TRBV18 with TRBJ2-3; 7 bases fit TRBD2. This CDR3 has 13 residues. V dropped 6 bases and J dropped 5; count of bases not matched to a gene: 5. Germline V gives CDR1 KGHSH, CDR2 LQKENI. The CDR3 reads CASSAGVEDTQYF. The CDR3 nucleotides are TGTGCCAGCTCGGCGGGAGTCGAAGATACGCAGTATTTT.

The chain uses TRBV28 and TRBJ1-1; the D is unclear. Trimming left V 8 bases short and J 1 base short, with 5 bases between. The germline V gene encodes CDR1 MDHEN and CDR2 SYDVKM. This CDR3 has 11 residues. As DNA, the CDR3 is TGTGCCAGCGACAAGAACACTGAAGCTTTCTTT. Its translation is CASDKNTEAFF. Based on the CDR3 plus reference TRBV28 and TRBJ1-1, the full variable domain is DVKVTQSSRYLVKRTGEKVFLECVQDMDHENMFWYRQDPGLGLRLIYFSYDVKMKEKGDIPEGYSVSREKKERFSLILESASTNQTSMYLCASDKNTEAFFGQGTRLTVV.

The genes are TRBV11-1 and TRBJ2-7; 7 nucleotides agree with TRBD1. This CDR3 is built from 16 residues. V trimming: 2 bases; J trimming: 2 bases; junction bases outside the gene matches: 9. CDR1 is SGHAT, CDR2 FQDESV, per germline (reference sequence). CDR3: CASSLSQDRPPYEQYF. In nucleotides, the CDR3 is TGTGCCAGCAGCTTATCCCAGGACAGGCCTCCCTACGAGCAGTACTTC.

CDR3 amino acids: CASSQGDYSTDTQYF. In DNA form, the CDR3 reads TGTGCCAGCAGCCAGGGGGACTATAGCACAGATACGCAGTATTTT. This chain connects TRBV4-2 to TRBJ2-3; 7 bases are shared with TRBD2. This CDR3 is built from 15 residues. V was clipped by 3 bases and J by 0 bases; unmatched bases: 3. CDR1 LGHNA and CDR2 YNFKEQ come from the germline V gene.

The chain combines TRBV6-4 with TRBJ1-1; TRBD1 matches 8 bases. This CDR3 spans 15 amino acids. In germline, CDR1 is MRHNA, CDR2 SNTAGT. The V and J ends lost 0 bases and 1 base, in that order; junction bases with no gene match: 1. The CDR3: CASSDSGTGNTEAFF. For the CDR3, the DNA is TGTGCCAGCAGTGACTCCGGGACAGGGAACACTGAAGCTTTCTTT.

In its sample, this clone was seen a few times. The DNA for the CDR3 is TGTGCCATCAGTGAGGGACTAGCATACTACGAGCAGTACTTC. This sequence encodes CAISEGLAYYEQYF. The V and J genes are TRBV10-3 and TRBJ2-7; the match to TRBD2 covers 8 bases. V shed 2 bases and J 3 bases; nucleotides not matched to a gene: 3. Germline assignment: CDR1 ENHRY and CDR2 SYGVKD. The CDR3 length is 14 residues.

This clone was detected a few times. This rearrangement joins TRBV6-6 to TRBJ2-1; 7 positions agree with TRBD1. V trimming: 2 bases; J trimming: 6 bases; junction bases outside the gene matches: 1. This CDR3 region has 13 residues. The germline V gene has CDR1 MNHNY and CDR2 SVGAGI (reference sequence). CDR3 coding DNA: TGTGCCAGCAGTTACCGGGACAGCAATGAGCAGTTCTTC. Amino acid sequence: CASSYRDSNEQFF.

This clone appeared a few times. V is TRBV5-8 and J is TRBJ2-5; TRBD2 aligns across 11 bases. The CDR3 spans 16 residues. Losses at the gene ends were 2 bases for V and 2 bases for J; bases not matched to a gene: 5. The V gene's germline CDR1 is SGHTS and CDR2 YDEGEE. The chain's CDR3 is CASSLAGLAAQETQYF. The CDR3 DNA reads TGTGCCAGCAGCTTAGCGGGACTAGCGGCACAAGAGACCCAGTACTTC. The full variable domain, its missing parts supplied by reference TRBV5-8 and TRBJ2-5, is EAGVTQSPTHLIKTRGQQATLRCSPISGHTSVYWYQQALGLGLQFLLWYDEGEERNRGNFPPRFSGRQFPNYSSELNVNALELEDSALYLCASSLAGLAAQETQYFGPGTRLLVL.